This TCR beta chain stems from a study of response to subunit inactivated influenza vaccine. Findings and caveats of the study: The authors suggested that few new T cells are recruited per seasonal influenza vaccination.

TCRdb re-analysed the RT-PCR reads in MiXCR, keeping a single row per CDR3 protein. The sample contains around 520,000 distinct CDR3 sequences, roughly 23% of which appear only once. This CDR3 is built from 13 residues. V lost 7 bases and J 1 base, leaving 10 bases between the germline ends. Germline lookup yields CDR1 SQVTM and CDR2 ANQGSEA. Remarks on this clonotype: Its antigen remains unidentified.

The TCR was taken from a man between 45 and 60 years old who received an inactivated influenza vaccine. The chain has TRBV29-1 and TRBJ2-2; D is uncertain. The sequencing here drew on CD4+ T cells sorted from PBMCs, taken 5 days after vaccination. CDR3 in amino acids: CSAVDGNTGELFF. The CDR3, as DNA: TGCAGCGCTGTGGACGGGAACACCGGGGAGCTGTTTTTT.